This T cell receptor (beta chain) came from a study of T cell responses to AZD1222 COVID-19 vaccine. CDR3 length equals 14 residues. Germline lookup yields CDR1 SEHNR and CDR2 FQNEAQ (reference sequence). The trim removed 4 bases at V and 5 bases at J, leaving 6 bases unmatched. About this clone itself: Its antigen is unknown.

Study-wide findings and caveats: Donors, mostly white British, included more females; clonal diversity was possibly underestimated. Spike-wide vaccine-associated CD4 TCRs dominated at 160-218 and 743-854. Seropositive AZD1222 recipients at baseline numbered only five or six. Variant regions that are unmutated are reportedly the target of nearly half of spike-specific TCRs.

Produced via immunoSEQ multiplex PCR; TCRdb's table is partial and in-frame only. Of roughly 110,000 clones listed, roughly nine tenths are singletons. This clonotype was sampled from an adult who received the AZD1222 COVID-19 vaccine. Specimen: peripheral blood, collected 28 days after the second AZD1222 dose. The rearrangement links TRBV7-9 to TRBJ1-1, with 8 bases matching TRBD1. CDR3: CASSSLQGATEAFF. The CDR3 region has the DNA TGTGCCAGCAGCTCACTGCAGGGGGCGACTGAAGCTTTCTTT.